A single sample is the source of the 13 T cell receptor beta chains below, sequenced in a study of CD8+CD57+ T cells in acquired aplastic anemia. Genomic DNA constituted the template upon which TCR beta VDJ and CDR3 profiling was performed. In TCRdb, the reads were re-called with MiXCR into one record per CDR3 protein. The repertoire holds some 290,000 distinct CDR3 sequences, with approximately 55% as singletons. The specimen sequenced was sorted CD4+, CD8+, or CD8+CD57+ T cells (not recorded which) from PBMCs. The receptors derive from a human donor with severe aplastic anemia or a healthy control (not recorded which).

The CDR3 DNA reads TGTGCCAGCAGCTTTCAACGCCACGAGCAGTACTTC. Translating it yields CASSFQRHEQYF. This sequence joins TRBV7-2 and TRBJ2-7; D unresolved. V was clipped by 3 bases and J by 5 bases, with 8 bases between them. CDR3 length: 12 residues. Per germline, CDR1 SGHTA and CDR2 FQGNSA.

With respect to this clonotype: A read error may be the cause here, since a much bigger clone is one base away. The chain carries TRBV6-5 and TRBJ2-2, with 7 nucleotides matching TRBD2. V dropped 1 base and J dropped 7; count of bases not matched to a gene: 0. The CDR3 has 13 residues. CDR1 and CDR2 from the germline V gene are MNHEY and SVGAGI. The CDR3 DNA is TGTGCCAGCAGTTACTGGGGGGGCGGGGAGCTGTTTTTT. Its protein is CASSYWGGGELFF.

The rearrangement links TRBV5-5 to TRBJ2-1; TRBD2 might be the D (6 bases). Germline values: CDR1 SGHKS, CDR2 YYEKEE (reference sequence). The V end was cut by 4 bases, the J end by 1 base, with 15 bases between. The CDR3 totals 16 residues. The DNA for the CDR3 is TGTGCCAGCAGCCCCCTAATGGCGGGATCCTACAATGAGCAGTTCTTC. Its protein is CASSPLMAGSYNEQFF.

The chain is built from TRBV5-6 and TRBJ2-3, with 7 nucleotides matching TRBD2. With V trimmed by 10 bases and J by 4 bases, 12 bases remained unmatched. The CDR3 length is 14 residues. Germline V gene sequence: CDR1 SGHDT, CDR2 YYEEEE. This CDR3 reads CAWSPGGWADTQYF. The CDR3 DNA reads TGTGCCTGGAGCCCCGGGGGGTGGGCAGATACGCAGTATTTT.

The genes are TRBV7-9 and TRBJ1-6; 9 nucleotides agree with TRBD1. Germline CDR1 reads SEHNR; CDR2 reads FQNEAQ (reference sequence). The V gene end was trimmed by 6 bases and the J gene end by 7 bases; junction bases not matched to a gene: 10. The CDR3 spans 16 residues. CDR3 sequence: CASSEIEGQGNSPLHF. The DNA for the CDR3 is TGTGCCAGCAGTGAAATTGAGGGACAGGGAAATTCACCCCTCCACTTT.

The chain joins TRBV24-1 to TRBJ2-7, with 7 bases that match TRBD1. V gave up 4 bases and J gave up 1 base; unmatched junction bases: 3. The CDR3 is 14 amino acids. Germline CDR1 KGHDR, CDR2 SFDVKD. This chain's CDR3 is CATSDPGQSYEQYF. Here the CDR3 DNA reads TGTGCCACCAGTGACCCGGGACAGTCCTACGAGCAGTACTTC.

This clonotype was seen ten or more times. The genes are TRBV16 and TRBJ2-7; D unclear. Between the trimmed V and J ends, which lost 2 bases and 4 bases, there was a span of 6 bases. CDR1 is KGHSY and CDR2 is FQNENV in the germline V gene. The CDR3 is made up of 12 amino acids. CDR3 in DNA: TGTGCCAGCAGCCAACACTTTTACGAGCAGTACTTC. It translates to CASSQHFYEQYF.

The V gene is TRBV29-1, the J gene TRBJ2-5, with 9 bases that match TRBD2. Looked up from germline, CDR1 is SQVTM and CDR2 is ANQGSEA. V lost 5 bases to trimming and J lost 4 bases; unmatched junction nucleotides: 8. This CDR3 has 14 amino acids. CDR3 residues: CSVRFSSGRETQYF. CDR3 in DNA: TGCAGCGTTCGGTTTAGTAGCGGGAGAGAGACCCAGTACTTC.

This clonotype was seen a single time. The missing conserved phenylalanine or tryptophan at the end of this CDR3 makes a read error likely. This chain links TRBV5-1 with TRBJ2-7; D possibly matches TRBD1 or TRBD2 (6 bases each). The CDR3 has 15 amino acids. Germline assignment: CDR1 SGHRS and CDR2 YFSETQ. CDR3 protein: CVSSSPGALSYEQYL. CDR3 in DNA: TGCGTCAGCAGCTCACCGGGGGCGTTATCCTACGAGCAGTACCTC.

V gene TRBV9 combines with J gene TRBJ2-2; D not certain. This CDR3 has 16 residues. Per the germline V gene, CDR1 is SGDLS and CDR2 is YYNGEE. Trimming pared 4 bases from V and 7 bases from J, leaving 20 bases between. The CDR3 nucleotides read TGTGCCAGCAGCCAAAGCCCTTTGGTGGGGATCGGGGAGCTGTTTTTT. This sequence encodes CASSQSPLVGIGELFF.

This chain connects TRBV20-1 to TRBJ2-1; unclear D gene. The germline V and J ends were trimmed by 6 bases and 0 bases, with 9 bases remaining between them. Germline V CDR1 and CDR2: DFQATT, SNEGSKA (reference sequence). This CDR3 is built from 13 residues. CDR3 amino acids: CSAPGFSYNEQFF. Here the CDR3 DNA reads TGCAGTGCCCCCGGGTTCTCCTACAATGAGCAGTTCTTC.

This clonotype was seen many times. The chain uses TRBV28 and TRBJ2-7; 13 nucleotides line up with TRBD2. The CDR3 runs to 12 residues. Trimming at V came to 6 bases and at J to 11 bases, leaving 4 bases not matched to a gene. Germline loops: CDR1 MDHEN, CDR2 SYDVKM. The CDR3 region has the DNA TGTGCCAGCAGGGAACTAGCGGGGGGGGAGTACTTC. This translates into CASRELAGGEYF.

This clonotype was found many times. The rearrangement uses TRBV7-2 and TRBJ2-7, with TRBD1 identical over 8 bases. Germline V gene sequence: CDR1 SGHTA, CDR2 FQGNSA. CDR3 length: 14 amino acids. After removal of 3 bases from V and 2 bases from J, the junction contained 3 bases not matched to a gene. The CDR3 region has the DNA TGTGCCAGCAGCTTCGGGACAGGTCCCTACGAGCAGTACTTC. Protein sequence: CASSFGTGPYEQYF.